This TCR beta chain originates from a study of T-cell reconstitution after alpha-beta-depleted transplantation in children. A library of TCRbeta sequences, prepared with unique molecular identifiers, was generated. A single record per CDR3 protein comes from TCRdb applying MiXCR to the PCR reads. The sample has 610,000 or so distinct CDR3 sequences; 25% to 30% are singletons. Study results and caveats: By one year post-transplant, T-cell counts and diversity largely arose from T cells that were newly produced.

This clonotype was detected only a few times. Its specificity is unknown. CDR1 is KGHSH and CDR2 is LQKENI in the germline V gene. CDR3 length: 15 amino acids. The V end was cut by 4 bases, the J end by 5 bases, with 12 bases between. The TCR sequence derives from a boy in the first two years of life with Wiskott-Aldrich syndrome, due to receive a stem cell transplant. Sequencing was performed on PBMCs, taken before TCRalphabeta/CD19-depleted stem cell transplant. The V call is TRBV18, the J call TRBJ1-6; weak D call: TRBD1 (5 bases). CDR3 residues: CASSQDWGDNSPLHF. CDR3 DNA: TGTGCCAGCTCACAGGACTGGGGCGATAATTCACCCCTCCACTTT.